The 11 T cell receptor beta chains listed next were all sequenced from one sample in a study of blood T cell repertoires in COVID-19. Sequencing was performed with immunoSEQ multiplex PCR; in TCRdb, only in-frame clones are kept and a portion is missing. The sample records 130,000 to 150,000 clones, just under 85% being singletons. Sequencing was done on a sample of peripheral blood. Source of these receptors: an elderly woman with acute or convalescent COVID-19.

CDR3 nucleotides: TGTGCCAGCAGGGAAGGGGGCGATAATTCACCCCTCCACTTT. Protein product: CASREGGDNSPLHF. This chain connects TRBV6-4 to TRBJ1-6, with 7 bases lining up with TRBD1. CDR3 length: 14 residues. Per germline, CDR1 MRHNA and CDR2 SNTAGT. With V trimmed by 6 bases and J by 5 bases, 4 bases remained unmatched.

The gene calls are TRBV7-2 and TRBJ1-6; tentative D call: TRBD1 (6 bases). The ends were cut back, 5 bases at V and 0 bases at J, with 17 bases in the middle. CDR1 and CDR2 from the germline V gene are SGHTA and FQGNSA. The CDR3 has 18 residues. The CDR3 coding sequence is TGTGCCAGCAGCCCGGACAGCGCGTTGAGCTCCTATAATTCACCCCTCCACTTT. Translating gives CASSPDSALSSYNSPLHF.

The chain combines TRBV6-5 with TRBJ1-2; tentatively, D is TRBD1 (5 bases). Trimming removed 4 bases from V and 7 bases from J, with 13 bases in between. The CDR3 runs to 13 residues. Germline-derived CDR1 and CDR2 are MNHEY and SVGAGI. This chain's CDR3 is CASSWSRAPGYTF. The CDR3 coding sequence is TGTGCCAGCAGTTGGTCCAGGGCCCCTGGCTACACCTTC.

The chain is built from TRBV5-4 and TRBJ2-5; 8 nucleotides agree with TRBD2. The J segment lost 5 bases and the V segment lost 7 bases, leaving 10 bases of the junction unmatched. CDR1 is SGHNT, CDR2 YYREEE, per germline (reference sequence). The CDR3 has 14 residues. CDR3 amino acids: CASFRGGARETQYF. Written as DNA, the CDR3 is TGTGCCAGCTTCCGGGGGGGGGCGCGGGAGACCCAGTACTTC.

This clone came up once. V is TRBV6-2 or TRBV6-3 and J is TRBJ2-3, with 8 bases aligning to TRBD1. V lost 2 bases to trimming and J lost 5 bases; unmatched junction nucleotides: 9. The CDR3 extends over 16 amino acids. CDR1 MNHEY and CDR2 SVGEGT come from the germline V gene. The chain's CDR3 is CASSYLGQGAVDTQYF. The DNA for the CDR3 is TGTGCCAGCAGTTACCTCGGGCAGGGGGCTGTAGATACGCAGTATTTT.

This clone was seen a handful of times. V and J are TRBV4-1 and TRBJ1-6; no firm D call. The V end lost 0 bases, the J end lost 12 bases, and 6 bases lay between the germline ends. This CDR3 has 12 residues. Per the germline V gene, CDR1 is MGHRA and CDR2 is YSYEKL. DNA for the CDR3: TGCGCCAGCAGCCAAGATAGAGGACCCCTCCACTTT. Protein sequence: CASSQDRGPLHF.

The rearrangement links TRBV11-2 to TRBJ1-1; maybe TRBD1 (5 bases). From germline, CDR1 is SGHAT and CDR2 FQNNGV. Trimming stripped 1 base from V and 1 base from J, with 16 bases between. This CDR3 is built from 17 residues. CDR3: CASSLGWGGWKNTEAFF. CDR3 nucleotide sequence: TGTGCCAGCAGCTTAGGGTGGGGGGGATGGAAGAACACTGAAGCTTTCTTT.

The chain employs TRBV15 and TRBJ1-5; D is possibly TRBD1 (6 bases). Germline V gene data show CDR1 as LNHNV and CDR2 as YYDKDF (reference sequence). This CDR3 contains 13 residues. Trimming left V 2 bases short and J 9 bases short, with 11 bases between. The CDR3, as DNA: TGTGCCACCAGCAGAACCGGACAGACGCCCCAGCATTTT. It translates to CATSRTGQTPQHF.

This clone was detected once. The chain combines TRBV12-5 with TRBJ1-3; no firm D call. Trimming pared 3 bases from V and 2 bases from J, leaving 5 bases between. CDR3 length equals 13 residues. Germline loops: CDR1 LGHNT, CDR2 FRNRAP. CDR3 region: CASGFQAGNTIYF. As DNA, the CDR3 is TGTGCTAGTGGTTTTCAGGCTGGAAACACCATATATTTT.

This chain joins TRBV15 and TRBJ2-5; 7 positions agree with TRBD1. J gave up 5 bases and V 0 bases, and 3 bases lay outside the gene matches. The CDR3 contains 14 residues. Germline lookup yields CDR1 LNHNV and CDR2 YYDKDF (reference sequence). The CDR3 loop reads CATSRDQGVETQYF. The CDR3 nucleotides are TGTGCCACCAGCAGAGATCAGGGGGTGGAGACCCAGTACTTC. The full variable domain, rest sourced from reference TRBV15 and TRBJ2-5, is DAMVIQNPRYQVTQFGKPVTLSCSQTLNHNVMYWYQQKSSQAPKLLFHYYDKDFNNEADTPDNFQSRRPNTSFCFLDIRSPGLGDTAMYLCATSRDQGVETQYFGPGTRLLVL.

The chain links TRBV27 to TRBJ1-1; tentatively, D is TRBD1 (5 bases). The ends were cut back, 5 bases at V and 3 bases at J, with 16 bases in the middle. Germline V lookup: CDR1 MNHEY, CDR2 SMNVEV (reference sequence). This CDR3 has 15 residues. CDR3 sequence (DNA): TGTGCCAGCAGTCCGCTACAGGAAGGCCACACTGAAGCTTTCTTT. Encoded protein: CASSPLQEGHTEAFF.